This T cell receptor beta chain derives from a study of blood T cell repertoires in COVID-19. Profiled with immunoSEQ multiplex PCR; TCRdb holds only in-frame clones, not every one. This sample carries 70,000 to 95,000 clones, about nine tenths of them seen once, and the ten largest clones take approximately 2.4%. The germline V and J ends were trimmed by 6 bases and 4 bases, with 15 bases remaining between them. This CDR3 comprises 14 residues. Germline-derived CDR1 and CDR2 are SQVTM and ANQGSEA. Source material: peripheral blood. The chain employs TRBV29-1 and TRBJ1-4; D is possibly TRBD1 (5 bases). This receptor was obtained from a man aged 50-60 years with COVID-19, enrolled during active disease. The CDR3 reads CSVSTPGINEKLFF. The DNA for the CDR3 is TGCAGCGTCTCCACACCAGGGATTAATGAAAAACTGTTTTTT.